A single sample is the source of the 11 T cell receptor beta chains below, sequenced in a study of blood T cells in healthy people across ages. A second roughly 6 to 12 cycle PCR used barcoded and J-beta primers. TCRdb reprocessed the 5' RACE reads with MiXCR, giving one entry per CDR3 protein. The sample includes approximately 800,000 distinct CDR3 sequences, about a quarter of them seen just once. The sample also formed part of further work on T cells of mothers and their children.

The sequenced material came from blood. The source is a boy younger than 18 in good health.

This clonotype was observed a handful of times. This chain uses TRBV1 with TRBJ2-5. TRBV1 is annotated as a pseudogene. CDR3 length: 11 amino acids. The CDR3 DNA is TGCACCAGCAGCCAAGTTTGTCAGCAGTACTTC. Translating gives CTSSQVCQQYF.

V is TRBV5-5 and J is TRBJ1-5; 7 nucleotides match TRBD1. CDR3 size: 14 residues. Germline V gives CDR1 SGHKS, CDR2 YYEKEE (reference sequence). Trimming at V came to 0 bases and at J to 7 bases, leaving 4 bases not matched to a gene. CDR3 DNA sequence: TGTGCCAGCAGCTTGGCCCAGGGGGACCAGCCCCAGCATTTT. This encodes CASSLAQGDQPQHF.

Only a few counts were recorded for this clonotype. The chain carries TRBV14 and TRBJ2-1; 11 bases agree with TRBD2. Trimming at V came to 4 bases and at J to 10 bases, leaving 9 bases not matched to a gene. Germline CDR1 SGHDN, CDR2 FVKESK. CDR3 size: 15 residues. CDR3 residues: CASSRGTSGEGEQFF. The CDR3 nucleotides are TGTGCCAGCAGCCGGGGGACTAGCGGTGAGGGGGAGCAGTTCTTC.

The rearrangement joins TRBV5-1 to TRBJ2-7, with TRBD1 matching 8 bases. Unmatched junction bases numbered 6, after V lost 2 bases and J lost 11 bases. The germline CDR1 and CDR2 sequences are SGHRS and YFSETQ. CDR3 size: 12 residues. In DNA form, the CDR3 reads TGCGCCAGCAGCTTCGACAGGGGCCTAAAGTACTTC. Its translation is CASSFDRGLKYF. The full variable domain, its missing parts supplied by reference TRBV5-1 and TRBJ2-7, is KAGVTQTPRYLIKTRGQQVTLSCSPISGHRSVSWYQQTPGQGLQFLFEYFSETQRNKGNFPGRFSGRQFSNSRSEMNVSTLELGDSALYLCASSFDRGLKYFGPGTRLTVT.

The chain employs TRBV4-1 and TRBJ2-7, with unresolved D. CDR1 is MGHRA, CDR2 YSYEKL, per germline. The CDR3 sequence is 15 residues long. V lost 3 bases and J 2 bases, leaving 14 bases between the germline ends. The CDR3 DNA reads TGCGCCAGCAGCCATCGACCTCTTATAGCCTACGAGCAGTACTTC. Amino acid sequence: CASSHRPLIAYEQYF.

There are a few counts of this clonotype. The genes are TRBV15 and TRBJ1-4; 9 nucleotides agree with TRBD1. Trimming took 8 bases from V and 7 from J; bases not matched to a gene: 5. Per germline, CDR1 LNHNV and CDR2 YYDKDF (reference sequence). There are 13 residues in the CDR3. The DNA for the CDR3 is TGTGCCACCGAGAGGGACAGGGCTGAAAAACTGTTTTTT. It is translated as CATERDRAEKLFF.

The gene calls are TRBV27 and TRBJ2-5; D call uncertain. The J call may be in error: the DNA end matches TRBJ2-7 better. This CDR3 is 14 amino acids long. Germline values: CDR1 MNHEY, CDR2 SMNVEV (reference sequence). The CDR3: CASRGHNQNYEQYF. In DNA form, the CDR3 reads TGTGCCAGCAGAGGGCACAATCAGAACTACGAGCAGTACTTC.

This clonotype was detected only a few times. The rearrangement links TRBV19 to TRBJ2-5; D gene ambiguous. V was shortened by 3 bases and J by 2 bases, with 10 bases between the two germline ends. The CDR3 runs 14 residues. CDR1 LNHDA and CDR2 SQIVND come from the germline V gene (reference sequence). The CDR3 DNA sequence: TGTGCCAGTAGTATGATGTCGCAGCAAGAGACCCAGTACTTC. Translation: CASSMMSQQETQYF.

This clonotype was picked up many times. The chain is built from TRBV11-3 and TRBJ2-3; D is undetermined. The germline V and J ends were trimmed by 1 base and 6 bases, with 8 bases remaining between them. Germline loops: CDR1 SGHNT, CDR2 YENEEA. The CDR3 is 13 amino acids. The CDR3 nucleotides are TGTGCCAGCAGCTTAGGGACCGCGGATACGCAGTATTTT. Its protein product is CASSLGTADTQYF.

The chain couples TRBV10-2 to TRBJ2-5, with 8 bases identical to TRBD1. The germline gives CDR1 WSHSY, CDR2 SAAADI. This CDR3 contains 15 residues. V shed 3 bases and J 8 bases; nucleotides not matched to a gene: 11. CDR3 sequence: CASSDRGRRGDTQYF. As DNA, the CDR3 is TGCGCCAGCAGTGACAGGGGGCGCAGGGGCGACACCCAGTACTTC.

The V and J genes are TRBV7-2 and TRBJ2-5; D is possibly TRBD1 (5 bases). CDR1 SGHTA and CDR2 FQGNSA come from the germline V gene. Trimming took off 3 bases at V and 2 bases at J, with 10 bases between the two ends. The CDR3 totals 14 residues. The CDR3 DNA reads TGTGCCAGCAGCTTTCGACAGCCACAAGAGACCCAGTACTTC. Translating gives CASSFRQPQETQYF.